This T cell receptor beta chain was sequenced in a study of Ad26.COV2.S vaccination and SARS-CoV-2 variants. Overall study context: Doses of Ad26.COV2.S were injected into muscle once or twice, 56 days apart.

The method was immunoSEQ multiplex PCR; TCRdb's version includes in-frame clones alone and lacks a portion of them. Altogether some 320,000 clones are present, over 80% being singletons, with the ten largest covering 2% to 2.5%. Study conclusions and caveats: Overall T cell responses may have been underestimated by the analyses of TCR breadth and depth. Relative to placebo recipients, vaccine recipients exhibited elevated spike-specific TCR breadth.

Treatment reported: some 19 received Ad26.COV2.S at low or high dose, single or two shots; several received placebo; per-sample allocation not given. All samples were drawn on day 63, counting from the first vaccine or placebo injection. V trimming: 3 bases; J trimming: 6 bases; junction bases outside the gene matches: 2. In germline, CDR1 is SGHKS, CDR2 YYEKEE (reference sequence). The CDR3 runs 12 residues. Notes on this clone: Its target is unknown.

Material: peripheral blood, obtained in a trial of Ad26.COV2.S vaccine versus placebo. This sequence was found in a person aged 18-65 years who received the Ad26.COV2.S COVID-19 vaccine or a placebo. The chain recombines TRBV5-5 with TRBJ2-7; 8 bases align to TRBD2. CDR3 sequence: CASSWSGGEQYF. The CDR3 nucleotides read TGTGCCAGCAGCTGGAGCGGGGGCGAGCAGTACTTC.